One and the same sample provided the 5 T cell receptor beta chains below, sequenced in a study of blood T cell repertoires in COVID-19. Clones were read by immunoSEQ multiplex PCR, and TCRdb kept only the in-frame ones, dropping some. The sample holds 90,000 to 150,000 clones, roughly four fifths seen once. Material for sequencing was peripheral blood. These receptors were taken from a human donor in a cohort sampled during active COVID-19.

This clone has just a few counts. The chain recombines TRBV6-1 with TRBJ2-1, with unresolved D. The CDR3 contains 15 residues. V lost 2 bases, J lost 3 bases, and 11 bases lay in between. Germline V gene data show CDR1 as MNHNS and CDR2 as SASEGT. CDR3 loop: CASSETTTHYNEQFF. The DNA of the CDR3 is TGTGCCAGCAGTGAAACGACAACCCACTACAATGAGCAGTTCTTC.

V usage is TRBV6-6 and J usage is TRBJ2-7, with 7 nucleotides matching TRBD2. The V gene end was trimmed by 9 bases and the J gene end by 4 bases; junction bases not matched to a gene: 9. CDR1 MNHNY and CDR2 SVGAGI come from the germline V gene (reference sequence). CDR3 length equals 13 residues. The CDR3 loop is CASHGMGGYEQYF. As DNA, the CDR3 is TGTGCCAGTCACGGAATGGGGGGGTACGAGCAGTACTTC.

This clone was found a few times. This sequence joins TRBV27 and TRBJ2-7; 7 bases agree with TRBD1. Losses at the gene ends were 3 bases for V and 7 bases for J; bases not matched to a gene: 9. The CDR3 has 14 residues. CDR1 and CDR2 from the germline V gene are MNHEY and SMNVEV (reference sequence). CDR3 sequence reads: CASSLTGPPGEQYF. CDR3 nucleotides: TGTGCCAGCAGTTTGACAGGGCCCCCAGGGGAGCAGTACTTC.

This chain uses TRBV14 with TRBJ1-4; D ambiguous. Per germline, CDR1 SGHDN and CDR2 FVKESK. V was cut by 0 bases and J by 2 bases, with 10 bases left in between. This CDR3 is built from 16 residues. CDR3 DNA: TGTGCCAGCAGCCAAGAGGCTTTCTCCACTAATGAAAAACTGTTTTTT. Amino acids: CASSQEAFSTNEKLFF. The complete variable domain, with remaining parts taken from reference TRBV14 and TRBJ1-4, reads EAGVTQFPSHSVIEKGQTVTLRCDPISGHDNLYWYRRVMGKEIKFLLHFVKESKQDESGMPNNRFLAERTGGTYSTLKVQPAELEDSGVYFCASSQEAFSTNEKLFFGSGTQLSVL.

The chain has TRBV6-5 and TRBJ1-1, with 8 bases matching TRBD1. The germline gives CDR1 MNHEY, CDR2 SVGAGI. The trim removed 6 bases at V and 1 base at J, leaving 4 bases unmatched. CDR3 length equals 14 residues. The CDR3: CASSRGQGNTEAFF. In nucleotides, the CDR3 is TGTGCCAGCAGCCGAGGACAGGGGAACACTGAAGCTTTCTTT.